The clone carrying this T cell receptor beta chain was detected only a few times. The entry originates in a study of T cells in Graves' hyperthyroidism and ophthalmopathy. It was RNA transcripts that yielded the amplified TCR beta CDR3 regions. The primer set for the first-round RT-PCR of the TCR CDR3 was HTBI. TCRdb passed the multiplex PCR reads through MiXCR, listing each CDR3 protein once. Here the sample spans 400,000 or so distinct CDR3 sequences, over 12% being singletons. This CDR3 contains 17 residues. The trim removed 4 bases at V and 0 bases at J, leaving 8 bases unmatched. The germline V gene has CDR1 SGDLS and CDR2 YYNGEE.

V usage is TRBV9 and J usage is TRBJ2-3; TRBD2 matches at 10 bases. The sequence came from a man in his fifties or sixties with Graves' ophthalmopathy. Material for sequencing was blood. Here the CDR3 DNA reads TGTGCCAGCAGCATGAGACTAGCGGGTGGAAGCACAGATACGCAGTATTTT. Protein: CASSMRLAGGSTDTQYF.